This T cell receptor beta chain came from a study of Ad26.COV2.S vaccination and SARS-CoV-2 variants. Study background: Donor got 5x10^10 or 1x10^11 viral particles of Ad26.COV2.S. General study results and limits: Placebo recipients showed lower spike-specific TCR breadth than vaccinees. Researchers cautioned that TCR breadth and depth analyses may have underestimated total T cell responses.

In the case of this clone: Its target is unknown.

The table came from immunoSEQ multiplex PCR; TCRdb's copy has only in-frame clones and leaves some out. This table holds about 350,000 clones, about 86% found once. V lost 4 bases and J lost 6, with 16 bases in between. Germline CDR1 MNHEY, CDR2 SVGAGI. This CDR3 has 14 residues. As for treatment: about 20 received Ad26.COV2.S at low or high dose, single or two shots; 5 received placebo; per-sample allocation not given. All samples were drawn on day 63, counting from the first vaccine or placebo injection. An Ad26 vector carrying the Wuhan-strain SARS-CoV-2 spike served as the vaccine. V is TRBV6-5 and J is TRBJ2-7; maybe TRBD2 (6 bases). This receptor was taken from a person between 18 and 65 years old who received the Ad26.COV2.S COVID-19 vaccine or a placebo. Sequenced material: peripheral blood, taken in a trial of Ad26.COV2.S vaccine versus placebo. CDR3 sequence reads: CASSSGRRVAEQYF. The CDR3 region has the DNA TGTGCCAGCAGTTCCGGAAGGAGGGTGGCCGAGCAGTACTTC.